These 31 T cell receptor beta chains originate from one sample sequenced in a study of shared clonotypes between healthy human individuals. Using immunoSEQ multiplex PCR, the repertoire was profiled, and TCRdb retains in-frame clones only, with some absent. There are 2 million to 2.5 million clones in the sample; 95% occur only once, and approximately 0.13% lies in the top ten. The specimen was naive CD4+ T cells sorted from blood. The subset denotes: CD45RA+ positively selected. These receptors were taken from a man in his late teens or twenties in good health.

This sequence joins TRBV11-2 and TRBJ1-1; D unclear. V lost 2 bases to trimming and J lost 1 base, with 11 bases between them. Looked up from germline, CDR1 is SGHAT and CDR2 is FQNNGV. The CDR3 runs to 15 residues. The CDR3 nucleotides are TGTGCCAGCAGCTTATTGGTAGGCGGGAACACTGAAGCTTTCTTT. The encoded protein is CASSLLVGGNTEAFF. The full variable domain, rest sourced from reference TRBV11-2 and TRBJ1-1, is EAGVAQSPRYKIIEKRQSVAFWCNPISGHATLYWYQQILGQGPKLLIQFQNNGVVDDSQLPKDRFSAERLKGVDSTLKIQPAKLEDSAVYLCASSLLVGGNTEAFFGQGTRLTVV.

About this clone itself: The junction departs from the called germline gene at one end, perhaps through a read error. The V and J genes are TRBV5-1 and TRBJ2-2; D may match TRBD1 or TRBD2 (5 bases each). Germline values: CDR1 SGHRS, CDR2 YFSETQ. This CDR3 has 16 residues. Here the CDR3 DNA reads TGCGCCAGCAGCTTGGAGGGACCCACGAACCCCGGGGAGCTGTTTTTT. Translating gives CASSLEGPTNPGELFF.

The V gene is TRBV21-1, the J gene TRBJ1-5. TRBV21-1 is an annotated pseudogene. This CDR3 region has 16 residues. CDR3 DNA sequence: TGTGCCAGCTCCCGGGAGGGGGCAGGGAGCAATCAGCCCCAGCATTTT. Translating it yields CASSREGAGSNQPQHF.

The chain has TRBV30 and TRBJ2-1; 7 nucleotides agree with TRBD2. The J segment lost 7 bases and the V segment lost 3 bases, leaving 0 bases of the junction unmatched. The germline V gene encodes CDR1 GTSNPN and CDR2 SVGIG (reference sequence). The CDR3 has 11 amino acids. CDR3 nucleotides: TGTGCCTGGAGGGGACTAAATGAGCAGTTCTTC. It specifies CAWRGLNEQFF.

Regarding this clone: This CDR3 is also generated by other DNA sequences in the sample. The chain links TRBV6-5 to TRBJ2-7, with unresolved D. CDR3 length: 12 amino acids. V lost 2 bases to trimming and J lost 2 bases, with 4 bases between them. Germline V gene sequence: CDR1 MNHEY, CDR2 SVGAGI. CDR3 amino acids: CASSYGPYEQYF. The CDR3 DNA is TGTGCCAGCAGTTACGGTCCCTACGAGCAGTACTTC.

Concerning this clone: Other nucleotide sequences in the sample specify the same CDR3. The chain employs TRBV6-4 and TRBJ1-1, with 7 bases matching TRBD1. The junction had 3 bases not matched to a gene; V was cut back by 3 bases and J by 5 bases. The length of the CDR3 is 13 residues. CDR1 is MRHNA and CDR2 is SNTAGT in the germline V gene. The CDR3 DNA follows: TGTGCCAGCAGTGAAGGCAGGGGGACTGAAGCTTTCTTT. This sequence encodes CASSEGRGTEAFF.

The CDR3 is CASSSPGLAVYNEQFF. The DNA for the CDR3 is TGTGCCAGCAGCTCACCGGGACTAGCGGTATACAATGAGCAGTTCTTC. V is TRBV7-9 and J is TRBJ2-1; 11 bases map to TRBD2. Germline trimming cut 4 bases from V and 4 bases from J; bases unmatched to any gene: 6. The CDR3 loop spans 16 amino acids. Germline V gene sequence: CDR1 SEHNR, CDR2 FQNEAQ (reference sequence).

This clone has just one count. This rearrangement joins TRBV28 to TRBJ1-1, with 7 bases matching TRBD1. This CDR3 has 12 amino acids. The trim removed 6 bases at V and 8 bases at J, leaving 6 bases unmatched. Germline CDR1 reads MDHEN; CDR2 reads SYDVKM. The CDR3 coding sequence is TGTGCCAGCAGCTTCAGACAGGGCGAAGCTTTCTTT. Its translation: CASSFRQGEAFF.

This rearrangement joins TRBV7-8 to TRBJ2-2, with unresolved D. Trimming shortened V by 6 bases and J by 8 bases, and 13 bases separated the two germline ends. This CDR3 is 13 amino acids long. CDR1 is SGHVS, CDR2 FQNEAQ, per germline. The CDR3: CASSLALTGELFF. CDR3 sequence (DNA): TGTGCCAGCAGTCTGGCACTAACAGGGGAGCTGTTTTTT.

V is TRBV19 and J is TRBJ1-3; D ambiguous. Trimming stripped 10 bases from V and 2 bases from J, with 12 bases between. CDR3 length equals 13 residues. Germline values: CDR1 LNHDA, CDR2 SQIVND (reference sequence). CDR3 coding DNA: TGTGCCACCGAGAGGGATCCTGGAAACACCATATATTTT. Translating it yields CATERDPGNTIYF.

J is TRBJ2-2 and V is TRBV6-5; TRBD2 agrees at 10 bases. Looked up from germline, CDR1 is MNHEY and CDR2 is SVGAGI. The CDR3 consists of 16 residues. V trimming: 2 bases; J trimming: 6 bases; junction bases outside the gene matches: 6. DNA of the CDR3: TGTGCCAGCAGTTACGGGCTAGCGGGAGCTGCCGGGGAGCTGTTTTTT. Amino acids: CASSYGLAGAAGELFF.

The CDR3 DNA is TGTGCCAGCTCACCCGTACAGGGAGAGGGTGAAAAACTGTTTTTT. Translated: CASSPVQGEGEKLFF. This chain joins TRBV18 and TRBJ1-4, with D possibly matching TRBD1 (6 bases). Germline V gene data show CDR1 as KGHSH and CDR2 as LQKENI. Deletions cut 3 bases from V and 7 bases from J, with 15 bases between. The CDR3 spans 15 residues.

This chain uses TRBV5-1 with TRBJ2-7; D not certain. Per germline, CDR1 SGHRS and CDR2 YFSETQ. V was pared by 4 bases and J by 0 bases, with 11 bases between. This CDR3 has 14 residues. Here the CDR3 DNA reads TGCGCCAGCAGCCCCATGGGCGTCTCCTACGAGCAGTACTTC. This codes for CASSPMGVSYEQYF.

Note on this clone: Other DNA sequences in this specimen translate into the identical CDR3. The chain carries TRBV5-1 and TRBJ1-3; TRBD1 aligns across 8 bases. Germline loops: CDR1 SGHRS, CDR2 YFSETQ. The length of the CDR3 is 16 residues. The trim removed 0 bases at V and 1 base at J, leaving 3 bases unmatched. The CDR3 spells CASSLGGTGSGNTIYF. The CDR3 DNA sequence: TGCGCCAGCAGCTTGGGGGGGACAGGTTCTGGAAACACCATATATTTT.

The J gene is TRBJ2-5, the V gene TRBV18; no clear D gene. Trimming took 8 bases from V and 5 from J, leaving 18 bases between them. Germline V gene data show CDR1 as KGHSH and CDR2 as LQKENI. CDR3 length equals 14 residues. In nucleotides, the CDR3 is TGTGCCAGCCAAAGGTCCCAGCCCGGGGAGACCCAGTACTTC. Its protein product is CASQRSQPGETQYF.

V usage is TRBV28 and J usage is TRBJ1-5; TRBD1 might be the D (6 bases). The CDR3 spans 18 residues. Germline CDR1 and CDR2: MDHEN and SYDVKM. Trimming removed 3 bases at V and 0 bases at J, with 18 bases between. CDR3 loop: CASSFRGAFFYSNQPQHF. The CDR3 nucleotides read TGTGCCAGCAGTTTCCGGGGGGCCTTCTTCTATAGCAATCAGCCCCAGCATTTT. Full variable domain (missing parts from reference TRBV28 and TRBJ1-5): DVKVTQSSRYLVKRTGEKVFLECVQDMDHENMFWYRQDPGLGLRLIYFSYDVKMKEKGDIPEGYSVSREKKERFSLILESASTNQTSMYLCASSFRGAFFYSNQPQHFGDGTRLSIL.

V and J are TRBV6-5 and TRBJ1-2; D is uncertain. V lost 3 bases, J lost 2 bases, and 7 bases lay in between. This CDR3 has 13 residues. Germline V lookup: CDR1 MNHEY, CDR2 SVGAGI. The DNA for the CDR3 is TGTGCCAGCAGTTATTTTGGGAACTATGGCTACACCTTC. This encodes CASSYFGNYGYTF.

This chain uses TRBV10-1 with TRBJ2-7; no clear D gene. The CDR3 runs to 13 residues. From germline, CDR1 is WNHNN and CDR2 SYGVQD (reference sequence). V shed 3 bases and J shed 5 bases, with 11 bases lying between them. The CDR3 nucleotides read TGCGCCAGCAGTGATTCGAGGTGGGACGAGCAGTACTTC. Its protein product is CASSDSRWDEQYF.

The J gene is TRBJ1-1, the V gene TRBV6-6; 9 nucleotides agree with TRBD1. CDR3 length: 16 residues. Per germline, CDR1 MNHNY and CDR2 SVGAGI (reference sequence). V lost 5 bases to trimming and J lost 1 base; unmatched junction nucleotides: 8. The CDR3 reads CASSTTGGRGNTEAFF. In DNA form, the CDR3 reads TGTGCCAGCAGTACCACAGGGGGCCGGGGGAACACTGAAGCTTTCTTT.

This chain links TRBV5-8 with TRBJ1-3, with TRBD1 matching over 10 bases. CDR1 is SGHTS, CDR2 YDEGEE, per germline. The CDR3 is 18 residues long. Germline trimming cut 2 bases from V and 0 bases from J; bases unmatched to any gene: 8. In DNA form, the CDR3 reads TGTGCCAGCAGCTTTGCATTGACAGGGGGCTTCTCTGGAAACACCATATATTTT. Translating it yields CASSFALTGGFSGNTIYF.

The chain joins TRBV11-2 to TRBJ2-7; D is perhaps TRBD1 or TRBD2 (6 bases each). Trimming stripped 6 bases from V and 7 bases from J, with 16 bases between. The CDR3 loop spans 13 amino acids. CDR1 and CDR2 from the germline V gene are SGHAT and FQNNGV. CDR3 protein: CASSTQGGGEQYF. The CDR3 nucleotides read TGTGCCAGCAGTACACAGGGAGGCGGGGAGCAGTACTTC. Full variable domain (remainder filled in from reference TRBV11-2 and TRBJ2-7): EAGVAQSPRYKIIEKRQSVAFWCNPISGHATLYWYQQILGQGPKLLIQFQNNGVVDDSQLPKDRFSAERLKGVDSTLKIQPAKLEDSAVYLCASSTQGGGEQYFGPGTRLTVT.

Note on this clone: Additional DNA sequences in this sample encode the identical CDR3. The chain combines TRBV7-9 with TRBJ2-1; D possibly corresponds to TRBD2 (5 bases). Looked up from germline, CDR1 is SEHNR and CDR2 is FQNEAQ (reference sequence). Trimming pared 3 bases from V and 9 bases from J, leaving 9 bases between. The CDR3 runs to 12 residues. DNA for the CDR3: TGTGCCAGCAGCTTTAGCGTCGGTGAGCAGTTCTTC. Protein product: CASSFSVGEQFF.

J is TRBJ2-7 and V is TRBV13; 9 bases line up with TRBD2. The CDR3 runs to 17 residues. Germline loops: CDR1 PRHDT, CDR2 FYEKMQ (reference sequence). Trimming at V came to 5 bases and at J to 2 bases, leaving 13 bases not matched to a gene. The CDR3 region has the DNA TGTGCCAGCAGCGCAACCGGGGAGCGGGGGGACCCCTACGAGCAGTACTTC. Encoded protein: CASSATGERGDPYEQYF.

The rearrangement joins TRBV10-3 to TRBJ2-7; D remains unclear. V was pared by 9 bases and J by 2 bases, with 14 bases between. Germline V gene sequence: CDR1 ENHRY, CDR2 SYGVKD. The CDR3 has 13 amino acids. The CDR3 is CAIGSSITYEQYF. The CDR3 nucleotides read TGTGCCATTGGATCGTCGATTACCTACGAGCAGTACTTC.

This chain connects TRBV10-3 to TRBJ1-4; the D is unclear. Trimming removed 0 bases at V and 17 bases at J, with 16 bases between. This CDR3 is 13 amino acids long. In germline, CDR1 is ENHRY, CDR2 SYGVKD. CDR3 amino acids: CAISESYDRGRFF. DNA of the CDR3: TGTGCCATCAGTGAGTCATATGACCGCGGACGATTTTTT.

J is TRBJ1-3 and V is TRBV11-2, with D perhaps TRBD1 (5 bases). Per germline, CDR1 SGHAT and CDR2 FQNNGV. Trimming took off 5 bases at V and 8 bases at J, with 19 bases between the two ends. The CDR3 has 15 amino acids. In DNA form, the CDR3 reads TGTGCCAGCAGCCCAGGGAGGACGCCCTGGGACACCATATATTTT. Its translation is CASSPGRTPWDTIYF.

As to this clone: In the same sample, other DNA sequences code for this CDR3. The chain carries TRBV28 and TRBJ1-2; D is uncertain. Germline CDR1 MDHEN, CDR2 SYDVKM. The CDR3 covers 12 residues. The germline V and J ends were trimmed by 5 bases and 4 bases, with 8 bases remaining between them. The CDR3 loop is CASSLAGYGYTF. The CDR3 DNA follows: TGTGCCAGCAGTCTGGCCGGCTATGGCTACACCTTC.

For this clone: Distinct nucleotide sequences in the sample also encode this CDR3. The chain combines TRBV30 with TRBJ1-2; 8 bases are shared with TRBD1. With 0 bases clipped from V and 7 bases from J, the junction kept 1 base outside the gene matches. CDR3 length: 12 residues. Looked up from germline, CDR1 is GTSNPN and CDR2 is SVGIG (reference sequence). CDR3 amino acids: CAWSVDRGGYTF. In DNA form, the CDR3 reads TGTGCCTGGAGTGTAGACAGGGGTGGCTACACCTTC.

In this sample, this clone turned up once. Other DNA sequences of this sample code for an identical CDR3. The chain combines TRBV6-5 with TRBJ2-2, with no clear D. The CDR3 covers 11 residues. V shed 5 bases and J shed 5 bases, with 3 bases lying between them. The germline V gene has CDR1 MNHEY and CDR2 SVGAGI. This CDR3 is CASSDTGELFF. CDR3 nucleotides: TGTGCCAGCAGTGATACCGGGGAGCTGTTTTTT.

Only one count was recorded for this clone. The chain recombines TRBV6-1 with TRBJ1-1; D gene ambiguous. With 10 bases removed from V and 0 bases from J, the gap between germline ends came to 9 bases. There are 12 residues in the CDR3. CDR1 is MNHNS, CDR2 SASEGT, per germline. CDR3 amino acids: CAIQRLNTEAFF. CDR3 coding DNA: TGTGCCATCCAAAGACTGAACACTGAAGCTTTCTTT.

V gene TRBV6-1 combines with J gene TRBJ1-1; D ambiguous. Per the germline V gene, CDR1 is MNHNS and CDR2 is SASEGT. Trimming cost V 0 bases and J 4 bases, with 12 bases left between them. There are 15 residues in the CDR3. The CDR3 here is CASSEAVGSGTEAFF. The CDR3 DNA reads TGTGCCAGCAGTGAAGCGGTAGGTTCGGGCACTGAAGCTTTCTTT.